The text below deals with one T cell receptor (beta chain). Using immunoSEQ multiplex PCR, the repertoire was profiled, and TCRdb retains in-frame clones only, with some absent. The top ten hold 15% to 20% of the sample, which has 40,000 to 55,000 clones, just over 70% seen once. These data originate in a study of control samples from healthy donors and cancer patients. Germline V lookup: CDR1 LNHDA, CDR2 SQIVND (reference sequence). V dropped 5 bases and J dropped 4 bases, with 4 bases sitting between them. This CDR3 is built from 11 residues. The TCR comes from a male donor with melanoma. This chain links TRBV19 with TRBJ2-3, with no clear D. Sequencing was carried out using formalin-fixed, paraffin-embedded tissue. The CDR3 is CASSAADTQYF. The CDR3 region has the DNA TGTGCCAGTAGTGCGGCAGATACGCAGTATTTT.